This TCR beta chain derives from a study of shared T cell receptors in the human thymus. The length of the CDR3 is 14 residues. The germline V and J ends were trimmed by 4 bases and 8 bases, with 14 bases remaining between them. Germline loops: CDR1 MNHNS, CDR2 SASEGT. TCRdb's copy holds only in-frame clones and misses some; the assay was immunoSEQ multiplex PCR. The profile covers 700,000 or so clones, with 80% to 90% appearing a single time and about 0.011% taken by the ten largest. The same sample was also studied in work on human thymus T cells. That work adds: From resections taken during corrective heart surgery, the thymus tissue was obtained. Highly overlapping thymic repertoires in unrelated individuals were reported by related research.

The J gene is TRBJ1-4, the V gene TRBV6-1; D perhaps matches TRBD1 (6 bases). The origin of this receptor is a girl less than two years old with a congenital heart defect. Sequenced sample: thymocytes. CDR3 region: CASSGLGGYEKLFF. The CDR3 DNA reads TGTGCCAGCAGTGGTCTAGGGGGTTACGAAAAACTGTTTTTT.